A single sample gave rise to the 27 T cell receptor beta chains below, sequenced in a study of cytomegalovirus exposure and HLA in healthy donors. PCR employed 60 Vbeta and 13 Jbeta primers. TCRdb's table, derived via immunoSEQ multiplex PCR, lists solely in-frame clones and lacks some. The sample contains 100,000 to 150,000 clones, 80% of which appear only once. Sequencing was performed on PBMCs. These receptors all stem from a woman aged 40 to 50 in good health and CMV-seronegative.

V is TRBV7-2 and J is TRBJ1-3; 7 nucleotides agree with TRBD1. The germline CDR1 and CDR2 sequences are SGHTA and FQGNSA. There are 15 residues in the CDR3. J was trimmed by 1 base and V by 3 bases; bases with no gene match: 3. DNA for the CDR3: TGTGCCAGCAGCTTCCTACAGGGGTCTGGAAACACCATATATTTT. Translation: CASSFLQGSGNTIYF. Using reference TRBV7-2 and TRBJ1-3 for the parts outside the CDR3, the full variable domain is GAGVSQSPSNKVTEKGKDVELRCDPISGHTALYWYRQSLGQGLEFLIYFQGNSAPDKSGLPSDRFSAERTGGSVSTLTIQRTQQEDSAVYLCASSFLQGSGNTIYFGEGSWLTVV.

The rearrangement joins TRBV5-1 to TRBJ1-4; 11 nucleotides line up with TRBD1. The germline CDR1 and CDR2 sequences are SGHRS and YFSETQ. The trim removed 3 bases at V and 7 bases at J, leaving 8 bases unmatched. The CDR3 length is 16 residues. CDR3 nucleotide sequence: TGCGCCAGCAGCTACGGGACAGGGGGTTCTGGTGAAAAACTGTTTTTT. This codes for CASSYGTGGSGEKLFF.

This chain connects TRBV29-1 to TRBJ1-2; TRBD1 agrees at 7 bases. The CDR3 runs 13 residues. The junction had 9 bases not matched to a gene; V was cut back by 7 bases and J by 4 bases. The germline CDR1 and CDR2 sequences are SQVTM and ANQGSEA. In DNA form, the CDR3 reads TGCAGCGCTCACTCTGGGACAGCCTATGGCTACACCTTC. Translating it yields CSAHSGTAYGYTF.

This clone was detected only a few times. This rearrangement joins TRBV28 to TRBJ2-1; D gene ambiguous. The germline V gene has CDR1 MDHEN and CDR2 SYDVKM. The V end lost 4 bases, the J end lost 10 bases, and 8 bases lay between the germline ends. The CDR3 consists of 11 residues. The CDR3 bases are TGTGCCAGCAGTTCCCCTCGGGAGCAGTTCTTC. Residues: CASSSPREQFF. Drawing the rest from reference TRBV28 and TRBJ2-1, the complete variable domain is DVKVTQSSRYLVKRTGEKVFLECVQDMDHENMFWYRQDPGLGLRLIYFSYDVKMKEKGDIPEGYSVSREKKERFSLILESASTNQTSMYLCASSSPREQFFGPGTRLTVL.

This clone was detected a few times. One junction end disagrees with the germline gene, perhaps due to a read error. The CDR3 region has the DNA TGCGCCAGCAGCCAAGATAGACTGGGTCTGGTCTTC. Translation gives CASSQDRLGLVF. This rearrangement joins TRBV4-3 to TRBJ2-1; D ambiguous. Germline CDR1 and CDR2: LGHNA and YSLEER. The CDR3 runs to 12 residues.

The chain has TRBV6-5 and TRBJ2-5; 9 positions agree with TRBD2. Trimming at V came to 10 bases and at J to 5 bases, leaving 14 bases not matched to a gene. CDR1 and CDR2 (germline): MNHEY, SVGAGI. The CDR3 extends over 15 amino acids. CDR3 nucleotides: TGTGCCACAAGAGAAGCGGGGGGCTCAGGGGAGACCCAGTACTTC. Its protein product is CATREAGGSGETQYF.

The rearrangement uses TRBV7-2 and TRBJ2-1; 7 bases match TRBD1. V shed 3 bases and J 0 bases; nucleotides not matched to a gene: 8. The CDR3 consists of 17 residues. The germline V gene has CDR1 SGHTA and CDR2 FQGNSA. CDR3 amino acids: CASSFLQGSYSYNEQFF. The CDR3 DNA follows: TGTGCCAGCAGCTTCCTACAGGGGTCGTACTCCTACAATGAGCAGTTCTTC.

CDR3 nucleotide sequence: TGCGCCAGCAGCTTGAGTGCAGGGACTGGAAACACCATATATTTT. It encodes CASSLSAGTGNTIYF. The rearrangement links TRBV5-1 to TRBJ1-3; perhaps TRBD1 as D (5 bases). The CDR3 covers 15 residues. Trimming cost V 1 base and J 2 bases, with 10 bases left between them. Germline V gives CDR1 SGHRS, CDR2 YFSETQ.

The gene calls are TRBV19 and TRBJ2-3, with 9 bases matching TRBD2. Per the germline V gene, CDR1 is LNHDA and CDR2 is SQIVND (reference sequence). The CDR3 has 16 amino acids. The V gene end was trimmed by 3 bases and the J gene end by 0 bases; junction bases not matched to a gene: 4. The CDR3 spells CASSIGSGGSTDTQYF. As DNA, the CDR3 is TGTGCCAGTAGTATCGGTAGCGGGGGAAGCACAGATACGCAGTATTTT. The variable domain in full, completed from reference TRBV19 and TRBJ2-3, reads DGGITQSPKYLFRKEGQNVTLSCEQNLNHDAMYWYRQDPGQGLRLIYYSQIVNDFQKGDIAEGYSVSREKKESFPLTVTSAQKNPTAFYLCASSIGSGGSTDTQYFGPGTRLTVL.

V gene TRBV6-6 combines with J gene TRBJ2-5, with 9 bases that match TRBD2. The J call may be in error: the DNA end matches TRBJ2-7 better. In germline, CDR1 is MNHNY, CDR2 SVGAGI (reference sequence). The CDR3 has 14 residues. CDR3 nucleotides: TGTGCCAGCAGTTATAGCGGGGGCTCCTACGAGCAGTACTTC. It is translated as CASSYSGGSYEQYF.

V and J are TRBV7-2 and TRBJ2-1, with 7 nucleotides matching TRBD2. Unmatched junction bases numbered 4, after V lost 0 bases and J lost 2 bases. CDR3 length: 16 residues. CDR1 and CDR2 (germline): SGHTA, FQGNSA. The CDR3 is CASSLAGGVAYNEQFF. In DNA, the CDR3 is TGTGCCAGCAGCTTAGCTGGGGGGGTCGCCTACAATGAGCAGTTCTTC.

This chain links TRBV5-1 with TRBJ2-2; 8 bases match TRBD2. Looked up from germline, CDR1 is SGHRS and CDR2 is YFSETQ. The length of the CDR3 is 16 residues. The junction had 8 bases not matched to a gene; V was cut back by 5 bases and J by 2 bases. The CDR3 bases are TGCGCCAGCAGTCGAGCGGGGGTTTCAAACACCGGGGAGCTGTTTTTT. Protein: CASSRAGVSNTGELFF.

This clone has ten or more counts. CDR3 in amino acids: CASSSPSGRGYNEQFF. The CDR3 bases are TGTGCCAGCAGTTCCCCAAGCGGGAGGGGATACAATGAGCAGTTCTTC. The chain carries TRBV28 and TRBJ2-1; the match to TRBD2 covers 10 bases. Germline V gene sequence: CDR1 MDHEN, CDR2 SYDVKM. Trimming at V came to 4 bases and at J to 4 bases, leaving 7 bases not matched to a gene. The CDR3 consists of 16 residues.

CDR3 protein: CASNPRGTANTGELFF. As DNA, the CDR3 is TGCGCCAGCAACCCTCGGGGGACAGCGAACACCGGGGAGCTGTTTTTT. The chain uses TRBV5-1 and TRBJ2-2, with TRBD1 as a possible D gene (7 bases). Germline V CDR1 and CDR2: SGHRS, YFSETQ. Deletions cut 6 bases from V and 0 bases from J, with 15 bases between. This CDR3 is 16 amino acids long.

This CDR3 is CASSLVLAGQYEQYF. CDR3 coding DNA: TGTGCCAGCAGCTTAGTGTTAGCGGGACAGTACGAGCAGTACTTC. The V gene is TRBV7-2, the J gene TRBJ2-7; weak D call: TRBD2 (8 bases). The CDR3 contains 15 residues. Trimming removed 1 base from V and 4 bases from J, with 14 bases in between. Per germline, CDR1 SGHTA and CDR2 FQGNSA.

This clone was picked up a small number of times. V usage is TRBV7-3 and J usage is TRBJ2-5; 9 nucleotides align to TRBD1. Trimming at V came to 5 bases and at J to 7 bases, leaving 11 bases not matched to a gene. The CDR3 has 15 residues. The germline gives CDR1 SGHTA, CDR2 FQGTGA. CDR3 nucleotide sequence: TGTGCCAGCAGCAAAGCACCGGGACAGGGTGCGACCCAGTACTTC. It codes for CASSKAPGQGATQYF.

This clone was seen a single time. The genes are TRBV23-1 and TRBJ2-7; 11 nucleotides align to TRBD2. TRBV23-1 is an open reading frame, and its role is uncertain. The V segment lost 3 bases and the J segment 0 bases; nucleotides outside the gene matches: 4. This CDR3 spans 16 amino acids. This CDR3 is CASSQLGTSGSYEQYF. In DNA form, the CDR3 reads TGCGCCAGCAGTCAGCTTGGGACTAGCGGCTCCTACGAGCAGTACTTC.

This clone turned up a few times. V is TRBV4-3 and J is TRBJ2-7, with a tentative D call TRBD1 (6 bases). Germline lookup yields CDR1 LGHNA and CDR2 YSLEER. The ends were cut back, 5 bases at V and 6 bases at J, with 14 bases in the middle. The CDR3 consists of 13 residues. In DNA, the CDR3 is TGCGCCAGCAGCTCATCCACAGGGCTCGAGCAGTACTTC. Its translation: CASSSSTGLEQYF.

This chain's CDR3 is CASSENRVGFYGYTF. CDR3 nucleotides: TGTGCCAGCAGTGAAAACAGGGTGGGGTTCTATGGCTACACCTTC. The chain recombines TRBV6-1 with TRBJ1-2; possibly TRBD1 for D (6 bases). CDR1 and CDR2 from the germline V gene are MNHNS and SASEGT. The CDR3 spans 15 residues. The V end was cut by 2 bases, the J end by 4 bases, with 14 bases between.

For the CDR3, the DNA is TGTGCCAGCAGCTCCCACGGACAGGGCGGAACTGAAGCTTTCTTT. It encodes CASSSHGQGGTEAFF. The V call is TRBV7-8, the J call TRBJ1-1; 8 bases map to TRBD1. After removal of 4 bases from V and 5 bases from J, the junction contained 9 bases not matched to a gene. CDR3 size: 15 residues. Germline lookup yields CDR1 SGHVS and CDR2 FQNEAQ.

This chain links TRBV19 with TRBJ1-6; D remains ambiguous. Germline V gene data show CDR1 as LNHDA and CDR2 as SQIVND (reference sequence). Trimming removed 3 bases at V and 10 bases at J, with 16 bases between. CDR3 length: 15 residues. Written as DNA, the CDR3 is TGTGCCAGTAGTATTTCACTATCTCCGGGATCACCCCTCCACTTT. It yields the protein CASSISLSPGSPLHF.

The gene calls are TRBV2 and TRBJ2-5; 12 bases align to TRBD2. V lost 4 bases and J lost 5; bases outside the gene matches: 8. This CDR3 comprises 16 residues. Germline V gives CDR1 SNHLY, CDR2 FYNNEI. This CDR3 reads CASSGGRLAGEETQYF. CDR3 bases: TGTGCCAGCAGTGGAGGAAGACTAGCGGGAGAGGAGACCCAGTACTTC.

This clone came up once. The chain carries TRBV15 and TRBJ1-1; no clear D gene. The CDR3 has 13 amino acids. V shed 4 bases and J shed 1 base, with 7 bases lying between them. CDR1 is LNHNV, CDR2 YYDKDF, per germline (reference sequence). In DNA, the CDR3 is TGTGCCACCAGCACCGTCGGGAACACTGAAGCTTTCTTT. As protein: CATSTVGNTEAFF. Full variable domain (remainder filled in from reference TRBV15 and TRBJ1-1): DAMVIQNPRYQVTQFGKPVTLSCSQTLNHNVMYWYQQKSSQAPKLLFHYYDKDFNNEADTPDNFQSRRPNTSFCFLDIRSPGLGDTAMYLCATSTVGNTEAFFGQGTRLTVV.

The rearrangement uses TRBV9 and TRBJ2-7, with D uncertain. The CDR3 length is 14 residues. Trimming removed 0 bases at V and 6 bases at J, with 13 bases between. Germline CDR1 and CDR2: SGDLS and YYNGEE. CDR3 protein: CASSVAPGFGEQYF. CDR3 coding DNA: TGTGCCAGCAGCGTAGCCCCCGGGTTTGGCGAGCAGTACTTC.

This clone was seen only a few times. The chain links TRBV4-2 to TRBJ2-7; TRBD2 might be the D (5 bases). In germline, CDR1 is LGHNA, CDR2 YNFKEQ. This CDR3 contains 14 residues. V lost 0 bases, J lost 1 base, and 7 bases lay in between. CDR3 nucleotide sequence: TGTGCCAGCAGCCAAGACGGGAAGTCCTACGAGCAGTACTTC. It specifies CASSQDGKSYEQYF.

CDR3 in amino acids: CASSQGTSGTYNEQFF. DNA of the CDR3: TGTGCCAGCAGCCAGGGGACTAGCGGTACCTACAATGAGCAGTTCTTC. The gene calls are TRBV28 and TRBJ2-1; 11 nucleotides match TRBD2. J lost 2 bases, V lost 6 bases, and 6 bases had no gene match. Germline CDR1 and CDR2: MDHEN and SYDVKM. The CDR3 covers 16 residues.

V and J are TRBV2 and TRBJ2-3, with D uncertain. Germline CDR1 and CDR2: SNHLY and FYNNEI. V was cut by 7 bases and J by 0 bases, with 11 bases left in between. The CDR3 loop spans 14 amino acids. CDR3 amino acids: CASKLLPSTDTQYF. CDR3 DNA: TGTGCCAGCAAGCTCCTCCCCAGCACAGATACGCAGTATTTT.